This T cell receptor beta chain was retrieved from a study of regulatory T cells in long-lasting Graves disease. The study's findings and limits: Persistent disease favored TRBV28, TRBJ1-2 and TRBJ2-5. Peripheral blood alone, not thyroid tissue, underwent study. Persistent Graves' patients showed reduced TCR diversity versus newly diagnosed patients.

Building the TCR beta libraries relied on iRepertoire HTBI primers, and CDR3 regions underwent Arm-PCR. From the multiplex PCR reads, TCRdb called clonotypes with MiXCR, one entry per CDR3 protein. There are hundreds of thousands of distinct CDR3 sequences in the sample; less than 25% occur only once, and 7.8% lies in the top ten. Time point indicated: persistent/refractory GD, antithyroid drugs over 5 years with positive TRAb. TCR sequences were obtained from RNA taken from PBMCs. The germline gives CDR1 LNHDA, CDR2 SQIVND (reference sequence). V was clipped by 4 bases and J by 5 bases, with 14 bases between them. CDR3 length: 14 amino acids. A word on this clonotype: Its antigen is as yet unknown.

This clonotype originated in a female donor with Graves disease. The material sequenced was peripheral blood mononuclear cells (PBMCs), taken when the disease was refractory, from a patient treated with antithyroid drugs. The J gene is TRBJ1-1, the V gene TRBV19, with D perhaps TRBD1 (6 bases). CDR3: CASSSQGIPTEAFF. The CDR3 nucleotides read TGTGCCAGTAGTAGCCAGGGGATACCGACTGAAGCTTTCTTT.